These 27 T cell receptor beta chains share one sample of origin, sequenced in a study of T-cell memory formation after mild COVID-19. TCRdb itself ran the 5' RACE reads through MiXCR, one entry per CDR3 protein. The table records about 160,000 distinct CDR3 sequences, roughly a third of them present only once. Material: PBMCs or a T cell subset sorted from them (not recorded which). The receptors were sampled from an adult woman who had mild COVID-19 (a few samples of this study predate the infection). Cell type and time point are not known.

The chain recombines TRBV7-2 with TRBJ1-5, with D uncertain. CDR1 SGHTA and CDR2 FQGNSA come from the germline V gene. The CDR3 has 15 amino acids. Trimming took 5 bases from V and 2 from J, leaving 13 bases between them. The CDR3 nucleotides read TGTGCCAGCAGCAAAGAGATCGGGGGCAATCAGCCCCAGCATTTT. Its translation is CASSKEIGGNQPQHF.

V gene TRBV7-9 combines with J gene TRBJ1-2, with D unclear. CDR3 size: 14 residues. Germline V gene sequence: CDR1 SEHNR, CDR2 FQNEAQ (reference sequence). Trimming pared 4 bases from V and 4 bases from J, leaving 13 bases between. CDR3 in amino acids: CASSSSTEAYGYTF. CDR3 bases: TGTGCCAGCAGCTCCTCGACCGAGGCCTATGGCTACACCTTC.

This clonotype appeared a few times. The J gene is TRBJ2-5, the V gene TRBV7-9; D not certain. This CDR3 is built from 14 residues. Trimming stripped 0 bases from V and 3 bases from J, with 8 bases between. The germline V gene has CDR1 SEHNR and CDR2 FQNEAQ (reference sequence). The CDR3 nucleotides read TGTGCCAGCAGCTTAGCTCAATGGGAAGAGACCCAGTACTTC. The encoded protein is CASSLAQWEETQYF.

This clonotype was seen a handful of times. The gene calls are TRBV6-2 or TRBV6-3 and TRBJ2-7; 8 bases fit TRBD1. CDR1 is MNHEY and CDR2 is SVGEGT in the germline V gene. With 6 bases clipped from V and 2 bases from J, the junction kept 6 bases outside the gene matches. This CDR3 has 14 amino acids. CDR3: CASRLEQGAYEQYF. Here the CDR3 DNA reads TGTGCCAGCAGGCTCGAACAGGGGGCCTACGAGCAGTACTTC.

The chain combines TRBV30 with TRBJ1-6, with D tentatively TRBD1 (5 bases). Trimming took off 5 bases at V and 11 bases at J, with 16 bases between the two ends. This CDR3 comprises 13 residues. Germline values: CDR1 GTSNPN, CDR2 SVGIG (reference sequence). DNA of the CDR3: TGTGCCTGGGGGACCTTCCATGAGGCACCCCTCCACTTT. Amino acids: CAWGTFHEAPLHF.

This clonotype was seen more than once but under ten times. V gene TRBV2 combines with J gene TRBJ1-2; TRBD1 matches 7 bases. The ends lost 7 bases at V and 4 bases at J; junction bases unmatched: 3. CDR3 length: 12 amino acids. Germline values: CDR1 SNHLY, CDR2 FYNNEI. The CDR3 DNA is TGTGCCAGCAAGGACAGGCTCTATGGCTACACCTTC. Its protein is CASKDRLYGYTF.

This clonotype was detected only once. The chain combines TRBV20-1 with TRBJ2-7, with no clear D. The length of the CDR3 is 13 residues. CDR1 and CDR2 from the germline V gene are DFQATT and SNEGSKA (reference sequence). V was clipped by 5 bases and J by 2 bases, with 13 bases between them. This CDR3 reads CSAERGETYEQYF. CDR3 sequence (DNA): TGCAGTGCTGAGCGTGGCGAAACCTACGAGCAGTACTTC.

The V gene is TRBV7-9, the J gene TRBJ2-4; D unresolved. There are 12 residues in the CDR3. Deletions cut 6 bases from V and 8 bases from J, with 11 bases between. Germline CDR1 reads SEHNR; CDR2 reads FQNEAQ (reference sequence). This CDR3 is CASSKDGHIQYF. The CDR3 DNA is TGTGCCAGCAGTAAGGACGGCCACATTCAGTACTTC.

This clonotype was observed at least ten times. The rearrangement uses TRBV12-3 or TRBV12-4 and TRBJ2-1, with 9 bases matching TRBD2. J lost 1 base, V lost 6 bases, and 7 bases had no gene match. The CDR3 is made up of 16 amino acids. The CDR3, as DNA: TGTGCCAGCAGAGCTAGCGGGGCCTTATCCTACAATGAGCAGTTCTTC. Amino acids: CASRASGALSYNEQFF.

This clonotype showed up just a few times. This rearrangement joins TRBV24-1 to TRBJ2-1, with TRBD2 matching 14 bases. J was trimmed by 3 bases and V by 4 bases; bases with no gene match: 13. The length of the CDR3 is 20 residues. The germline V gene encodes CDR1 KGHDR and CDR2 SFDVKD. Here the CDR3 reads CATSETPGTSGRWVYNEQFF. Here the CDR3 DNA reads TGTGCCACCAGTGAAACCCCCGGGACTAGCGGGAGATGGGTCTACAATGAGCAGTTCTTC.

This clonotype was picked up a small number of times. DNA for the CDR3: TGTGCCAGCAGTTCCAGGGGGGGGCACAACTACGAGCAGTACTTC. The encoded protein is CASSSRGGHNYEQYF. This chain connects TRBV6-6 to TRBJ2-7; the D gene could be TRBD1 or TRBD2 (7 bases each). CDR1 and CDR2 (germline): MNHNY, SVGAGI (reference sequence). This CDR3 is 15 amino acids long. V was trimmed by 4 bases and J by 3 bases, leaving 16 bases between them.

V is TRBV2 and J is TRBJ2-5, with TRBD2 matching 9 bases. The length of the CDR3 is 12 residues. J lost 5 bases, V lost 6 bases, and 1 base had no gene match. Germline assignment: CDR1 SNHLY and CDR2 FYNNEI. The CDR3 protein is CASSTSGETQYF. As DNA, the CDR3 is TGTGCCAGCAGCACTAGCGGGGAGACCCAGTACTTC.

The CDR3 nucleotides read TGTGCCAGCCGACATGGACAGGGGGCAGATACGCAGTATTTT. Amino acid sequence: CASRHGQGADTQYF. V gene TRBV7-9 combines with J gene TRBJ2-3, with TRBD1 matching over 10 bases. Trimming at V came to 8 bases and at J to 4 bases, leaving 6 bases not matched to a gene. The CDR3 consists of 14 residues. Looked up from germline, CDR1 is SEHNR and CDR2 is FQNEAQ (reference sequence).

This clonotype was detected a few times. The J gene is TRBJ1-2, the V gene TRBV5-1; TRBD1 matches 7 bases. The V and J ends lost 0 bases and 6 bases, in that order; junction bases with no gene match: 8. The CDR3 contains 15 residues. Germline CDR1 and CDR2: SGHRS and YFSETQ. CDR3 bases: TGCGCCAGCAGCTTGGAAGGCAGGGGGAGCCATGGCTACACCTTC. Translating gives CASSLEGRGSHGYTF.

The V and J genes are TRBV2 and TRBJ2-2; D remains unclear. Trimming cost V 3 bases and J 3 bases, with 8 bases left between them. Per the germline V gene, CDR1 is SNHLY and CDR2 is FYNNEI. The CDR3 is made up of 14 amino acids. The CDR3 coding sequence is TGTGCCAGCAGTGATAACGTATACACCGGGGAGCTGTTTTTT. Translation: CASSDNVYTGELFF.

The chain combines TRBV6-6 with TRBJ2-7; 9 nucleotides agree with TRBD2. In germline, CDR1 is MNHNY, CDR2 SVGAGI (reference sequence). The length of the CDR3 is 15 residues. V gave up 6 bases and J gave up 2 bases; unmatched junction bases: 8. The CDR3 protein is CASREFSGSPYEQYF. The DNA for the CDR3 is TGTGCCAGCAGGGAATTTAGCGGGAGTCCCTACGAGCAGTACTTC.

This clonotype was detected a few times. The CDR3 here is CASRRQGFEQYF. The CDR3 region has the DNA TGTGCCAGCAGAAGACAGGGGTTCGAGCAGTACTTC. The V call is TRBV12-3 or TRBV12-4, the J call TRBJ2-7; 8 bases are shared with TRBD1. The CDR3 runs 12 residues. Germline trimming cut 6 bases from V and 6 bases from J; bases unmatched to any gene: 4.

This clonotype has a handful of counts. The chain has TRBV9 and TRBJ2-3; 11 nucleotides agree with TRBD2. Looked up from germline, CDR1 is SGDLS and CDR2 is YYNGEE. CDR3 length equals 14 residues. V dropped 8 bases and J dropped 4; count of bases not matched to a gene: 6. The CDR3 loop is CASRGTSGPDTQYF. CDR3 bases: TGTGCCAGTCGGGGGACTAGCGGCCCAGATACGCAGTATTTT.

This chain links TRBV12-3 or TRBV12-4 with TRBJ2-1; TRBD1 matches 7 bases. V lost 5 bases, J lost 7 bases, and 11 bases stayed unmatched. The CDR3 runs 15 residues. The CDR3 protein is CASSPRTGVQNEQFF. The CDR3 region has the DNA TGTGCCAGCAGTCCCAGGACAGGAGTTCAAAATGAGCAGTTCTTC.

This clonotype was observed a few times. The chain links TRBV5-1 to TRBJ2-5; 10 bases are shared with TRBD1. The germline gives CDR1 SGHRS, CDR2 YFSETQ. This CDR3 spans 18 amino acids. After removal of 2 bases from V and 1 base from J, the junction contained 11 bases not matched to a gene. CDR3 sequence (DNA): TGCGCCAGCAGCTTAGGACTGACAGGGGGCCTTGCCCAAGAGACCCAGTACTTC. Its protein is CASSLGLTGGLAQETQYF.

J is TRBJ2-3 and V is TRBV29-1; TRBD2 might be the D (6 bases). Germline loops: CDR1 SQVTM, CDR2 ANQGSEA. This CDR3 spans 13 amino acids. The V end was cut by 2 bases, the J end by 3 bases, with 9 bases between. The CDR3 loop reads CSVEPGETDTQYF. Here the CDR3 DNA reads TGCAGCGTTGAACCGGGAGAAACAGATACGCAGTATTTT.

This clonotype came up a few times. The chain combines TRBV25-1 with TRBJ2-3, with 11 bases aligning to TRBD1. CDR1 and CDR2 from the germline V gene are MGHDK and SYGVNS. The CDR3 has 15 residues. V lost 3 bases, J lost 3 bases, and 2 bases stayed unmatched. The CDR3 reads CASSEGTGGTDTQYF. CDR3 in DNA: TGTGCCAGCAGTGAGGGGACAGGGGGAACAGATACGCAGTATTTT. Supplemented by reference TRBV25-1 and TRBJ2-3, the full variable domain reads EADIYQTPRYLVIGTGKKITLECSQTMGHDKMYWYQQDPGMELHLIHYSYGVNSTEKGDLSSESTVSRIRTEHFPLTLESARPSHTSQYLCASSEGTGGTDTQYFGPGTRLTVL.

The chain carries TRBV5-1 and TRBJ1-3, with D tentatively TRBD1 (6 bases). The CDR3 has 16 residues. The V end was cut by 4 bases, the J end by 0 bases, with 14 bases between. Germline values: CDR1 SGHRS, CDR2 YFSETQ. CDR3 DNA sequence: TGCGCCAGCAGCCTCGGACAGACCCTCTCTGGAAACACCATATATTTT. Translating gives CASSLGQTLSGNTIYF.

The chain joins TRBV7-9 to TRBJ2-7; TRBD1 matches at 9 bases. V dropped 5 bases and J dropped 6; count of bases not matched to a gene: 8. CDR1 is SEHNR, CDR2 FQNEAQ, per germline (reference sequence). This CDR3 spans 14 amino acids. This CDR3 reads CASSLPGQGSEQYF. CDR3 nucleotides: TGTGCCAGCAGCCTGCCGGGACAGGGTTCCGAGCAGTACTTC.

Here the CDR3 reads CSARIAGVNEQFF. In nucleotides, the CDR3 is TGCAGTGCTAGAATAGCGGGGGTGAATGAGCAGTTCTTC. The chain links TRBV20-1 to TRBJ2-1; 9 nucleotides match TRBD2. Germline values: CDR1 DFQATT, CDR2 SNEGSKA (reference sequence). V dropped 2 bases and J dropped 7; count of bases not matched to a gene: 3. The CDR3 runs 13 residues.

The J gene is TRBJ1-1, the V gene TRBV6-6; D perhaps matches TRBD1 (6 bases). The CDR3 has 15 residues. In germline, CDR1 is MNHNY, CDR2 SVGAGI (reference sequence). Trimming cost V 6 bases and J 1 base, with 15 bases left between them. The CDR3 DNA follows: TGTGCCAGCAGCCCACGCGACAGGACGAACACTGAAGCTTTCTTT. Its protein product is CASSPRDRTNTEAFF.

The chain employs TRBV12-3 or TRBV12-4 and TRBJ1-5, with TRBD1 matching 8 bases. Trimming cost V 3 bases and J 7 bases; bases outside gene matches: 8. The length of the CDR3 is 15 residues. In DNA, the CDR3 is TGTGCCAGCAGTTTTGGTGGACAGGGAAGCCAGCCCCAGCATTTT. Its translation: CASSFGGQGSQPQHF.